One sample yielded the 8 T cell receptor beta chains listed below, sequenced in a study of vaccination and CD4 T cells after COVID-19. Treatment noted: approximately 9-day PBMC culture with coronavirus spike peptide pools or control peptides (ViraFEST assay). Gathered ahead of the COVID-19 pandemic (2011-2018) were the CD4+ T cells of the unexposed donor. What these receptors recognize is not known. The assay that was used to sequence DNA from cultured CD4+ T cells was the Oncomine TCR Beta short-read assay. Genomic DNA from cultured CD4+ T cells was extracted. A single record per CDR3 protein comes from TCRdb applying MiXCR to the PCR reads. The sample shows over 9,500 distinct CDR3 sequences, approximately 37% of them seen only once. Sequencing was carried out using CD4+ T cells from blood, cultured in vitro. These receptors were obtained from a human donor in good health.

The gene calls are TRBV10-3 and TRBJ1-5; a possible D gene is TRBD1 (5 bases). This CDR3 has 14 amino acids. From germline, CDR1 is ENHRY and CDR2 SYGVKD. Deletions cut 9 bases from V and 0 bases from J, with 12 bases between. The CDR3 region is CAISPGGSNQPQHF. The CDR3 nucleotides read TGTGCCATATCCCCGGGGGGTAGCAATCAGCCCCAGCATTTT.

The genes are TRBV6-1 and TRBJ1-1; D is ambiguous. CDR1 MNHNS and CDR2 SASEGT come from the germline V gene. Trimming removed 2 bases from V and 3 bases from J, with 7 bases in between. The CDR3 contains 13 residues. The CDR3 protein is CASSESGYTEAFF. CDR3 bases: TGTGCCAGCAGTGAATCCGGTTACACTGAAGCTTTCTTT.

This clonotype came up once. The rearrangement uses TRBV19 and TRBJ2-5; weak D call: TRBD1 (6 bases). The CDR3 sequence is 13 residues long. Germline V gene sequence: CDR1 LNHDA, CDR2 SQIVND (reference sequence). V was cut by 3 bases and J by 4 bases, with 9 bases left in between. The CDR3 DNA is TGTGCCAGTAGTATCCGGACAGTAGAGACCCAGTACTTC. Residues: CASSIRTVETQYF. The full variable domain, completed using reference TRBV19 and TRBJ2-5, is DGGITQSPKYLFRKEGQNVTLSCEQNLNHDAMYWYRQDPGQGLRLIYYSQIVNDFQKGDIAEGYSVSREKKESFPLTVTSAQKNPTAFYLCASSIRTVETQYFGPGTRLLVL.

V is TRBV7-6 and J is TRBJ2-3; D is possibly TRBD1 or TRBD2 (6 bases each). The CDR3 consists of 16 residues. Trimming took off 2 bases at V and 5 bases at J, with 17 bases between the two ends. From germline, CDR1 is SGHVS and CDR2 FNYEAQ. CDR3 protein: CASSLSGGGKGDTQYF. The CDR3 bases are TGTGCCAGCAGCTTAAGCGGAGGGGGGAAGGGAGATACGCAGTATTTT.

The chain employs TRBV24-1 and TRBJ2-5, with D uncertain. V lost 5 bases and J 3 bases, leaving 9 bases between the germline ends. The CDR3 consists of 13 residues. The germline V gene encodes CDR1 KGHDR and CDR2 SFDVKD. The CDR3 coding sequence is TGTGCCACCAGTGCGGCAGGAAAAGAGACCCAGTACTTC. Protein sequence: CATSAAGKETQYF.

The chain uses TRBV5-1 and TRBJ2-7, with TRBD2 identical over 15 bases. The CDR3 contains 18 residues. Per the germline V gene, CDR1 is SGHRS and CDR2 is YFSETQ. V lost 3 bases, J lost 2 bases, and 9 bases stayed unmatched. CDR3 amino acids: CASSSGLAGGPGTYEQYF. The CDR3 bases are TGCGCCAGCAGCTCAGGACTAGCGGGAGGGCCTGGTACCTACGAGCAGTACTTC.

This clonotype has more than one count but fewer than ten. The chain employs TRBV6-2 or TRBV6-3 and TRBJ1-1; maybe TRBD1 (6 bases). V dropped 5 bases and J dropped 1 base, with 14 bases sitting between them. CDR3 size: 15 residues. Germline V gene lookup returns CDR1 MNHEY and CDR2 SVGEGT. The CDR3 coding sequence is TGTGCCAGCAGTACTAGGGGGAGGGGGAACACTGAAGCTTTCTTT. Its protein is CASSTRGRGNTEAFF.

The chain is built from TRBV15 and TRBJ2-3; D unresolved. V was pared by 3 bases and J by 2 bases, with 3 bases between. The length of the CDR3 is 12 residues. Germline lookup yields CDR1 LNHNV and CDR2 YYDKDF (reference sequence). This chain's CDR3 is CATSRDTDTQYF. The DNA of the CDR3 is TGTGCCACCAGCAGGGACACAGATACGCAGTATTTT.